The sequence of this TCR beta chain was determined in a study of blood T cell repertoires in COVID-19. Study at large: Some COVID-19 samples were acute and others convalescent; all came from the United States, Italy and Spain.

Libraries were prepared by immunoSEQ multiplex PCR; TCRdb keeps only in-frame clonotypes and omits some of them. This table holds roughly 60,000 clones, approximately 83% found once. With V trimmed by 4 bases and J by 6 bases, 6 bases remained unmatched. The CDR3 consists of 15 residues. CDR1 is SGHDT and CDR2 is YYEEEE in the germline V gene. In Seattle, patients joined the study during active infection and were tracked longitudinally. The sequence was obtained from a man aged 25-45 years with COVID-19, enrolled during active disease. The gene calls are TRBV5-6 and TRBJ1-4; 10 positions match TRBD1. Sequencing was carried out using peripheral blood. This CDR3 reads CASSGTGTGDEKLFF. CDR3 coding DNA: TGTGCCAGCAGCGGAACCGGGACAGGGGATGAAAAACTGTTTTTT.